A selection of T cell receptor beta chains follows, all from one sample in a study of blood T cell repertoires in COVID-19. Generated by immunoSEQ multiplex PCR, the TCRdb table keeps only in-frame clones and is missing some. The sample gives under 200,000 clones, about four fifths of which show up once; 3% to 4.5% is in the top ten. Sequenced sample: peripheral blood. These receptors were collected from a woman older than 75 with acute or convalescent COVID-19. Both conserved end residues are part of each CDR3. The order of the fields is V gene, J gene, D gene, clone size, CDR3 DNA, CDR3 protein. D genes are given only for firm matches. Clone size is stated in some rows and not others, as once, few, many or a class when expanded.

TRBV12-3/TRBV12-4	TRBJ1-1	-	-	TGTGCCAGCAGTCTTGGAGAAACTGAAGCTTTCTTT	CASSLGETEAFF
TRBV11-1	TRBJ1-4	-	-	TGTGCCAGCAGCTTAACAAGCACATCGGGAAAACTGTTTTTT	CASSLTSTSGKLFF
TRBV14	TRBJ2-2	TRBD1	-	TGTGCCAGCAGTCGACAGGGGCAGGCCGGGGAGCTGTTTTTT	CASSRQGQAGELFF
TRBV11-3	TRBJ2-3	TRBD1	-	TGTGCCAGCGGGAAACAGGGGCTGGAAGATACGCAGTATTTT	CASGKQGLEDTQYF
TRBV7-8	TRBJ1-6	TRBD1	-	TGTGCCAGCAGCGCCAGACAGGGTGCGAATTCACCCCTCCACTTT	CASSARQGANSPLHF
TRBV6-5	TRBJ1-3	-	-	TGTGCCAGCAGTAGGACGGGATTCTCTGGAAACACCATATATTTT	CASSRTGFSGNTIYF
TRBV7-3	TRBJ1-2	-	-	TGTGCCAGCAGCTTAAGCACGGACTATGGCTACACCTTC	CASSLSTDYGYTF
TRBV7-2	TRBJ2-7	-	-	TGTGCCAGCAGCCCACTCTTTTCCTACGAGCAGTACTTC	CASSPLFSYEQYF
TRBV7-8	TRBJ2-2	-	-	TGTGCCAGCTCCCGGCGGGGTCCTTCGAACACCGGGGAGCTGTTTTTT	CASSRRGPSNTGELFF
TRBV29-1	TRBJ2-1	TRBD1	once	TGCAGCGTTGGGACAGGGGATAGTGAGCAGTTCTTC	CSVGTGDSEQFF
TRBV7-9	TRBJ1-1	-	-	TGTGCCAGCAGCTTACAGGGGAACACTGAAGCTTTCTTT	CASSLQGNTEAFF
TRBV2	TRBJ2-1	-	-	TGTGCCAGCAGGGAGGATACTTGGGGCAATGAGCAGTTCTTC	CASREDTWGNEQFF
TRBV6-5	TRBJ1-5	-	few	TGTGCCACCCGGTCCGCGGACAGTTTTCAGCCCCAGCATTTT	CATRSADSFQPQHF
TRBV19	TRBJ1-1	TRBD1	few	TGTGCCAGTAGTCTGAGGGGGCACACTGAAGCTTTCTTT	CASSLRGHTEAFF
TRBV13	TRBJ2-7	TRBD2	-	TGTGCCAGCCGCCCGACTAGCGCCTCCTACGAGCAGTACTTC	CASRPTSASYEQYF
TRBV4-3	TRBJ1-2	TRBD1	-	TGCGCCAGCAGCAGACAGACAGGGATGGTCTATGGCTACACCTTC	CASSRQTGMVYGYTF
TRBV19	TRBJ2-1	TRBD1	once	TGTGCCAGTAGCAAGACAGGGGGCCTTGGAAATGAGCAGTTCTTC	CASSKTGGLGNEQFF
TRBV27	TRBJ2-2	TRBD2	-	TGTGCCAGCAGTTTATTCGGGGGGACGAACACCGGGGAGCTGTTTTTT	CASSLFGGTNTGELFF
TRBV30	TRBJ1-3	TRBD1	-	TGTGCCTGGAGTGGCGGGACAGGCTCTGGAAACACCATATATTTT	CAWSGGTGSGNTIYF
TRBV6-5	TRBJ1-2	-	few	TGTGCCAGCAGGAAGGTTGGGGGGGCACTCGGTGGCTACACCTTC	CASRKVGGALGGYTF
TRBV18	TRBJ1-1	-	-	TGTGCCAGCTCATCGTCGACAGCTAGGGGATTGAACACTGAAGCTTTCTTT	CASSSSTARGLNTEAFF
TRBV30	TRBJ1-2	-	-	TGTGCCTGGAGTGCGACTGGCGGCTACACCTTC	CAWSATGGYTF
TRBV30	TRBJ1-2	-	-	TGTGCCAGAAAGCCGGGATTCCAACACTATGGCTACACCTTC	CARKPGFQHYGYTF
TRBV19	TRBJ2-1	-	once	TGTGCCAGTACCATGGGAGGTTTCGCCTACAATGAGCAGTTCTTC	CASTMGGFAYNEQFF
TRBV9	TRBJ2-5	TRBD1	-	TGTGCCAGCAGCGACGACAGGGACCCAGAGACCCAGTACTTC	CASSDDRDPETQYF
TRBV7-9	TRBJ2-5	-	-	TGTGCCAGCAGCTTAGGGCAGCCCGGGGAGACCCAGTACTTC	CASSLGQPGETQYF
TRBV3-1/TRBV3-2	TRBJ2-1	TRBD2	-	TGTGCCAGCAGCCCCCGGACTAGCGGGGGGGACAATGAGCAGTTCTTC	CASSPRTSGGDNEQFF
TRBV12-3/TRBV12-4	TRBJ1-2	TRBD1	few	TGTGCCAGCAGTTCGGGACAGGGTCTTGGCTACACCTTC	CASSSGQGLGYTF
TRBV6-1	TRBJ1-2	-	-	TGTGCCAGCAGTGAAGCGCTTCGGGGGGCAGGACTACCCTATGGCTACACCTTC	CASSEALRGAGLPYGYTF
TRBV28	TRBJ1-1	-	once	TGTGCCAGCAGTTTCTCACGAAAAGGACAACCTGAAGCTTTCTTT	CASSFSRKGQPEAFF
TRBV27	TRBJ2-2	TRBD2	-	TGTGCCAGCAGCGGGAGGGCGGATGTTAGCGGGGAGCTGTTTTTT	CASSGRADVSGELFF
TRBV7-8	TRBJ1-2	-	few	TGTGCCAGCAGCTTACACGACAAAAACTATGGCTACACCTTC	CASSLHDKNYGYTF
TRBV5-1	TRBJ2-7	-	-	TGCGCCAGCAGCTTAGTTGGCGGGACAGACTACGAGCAGTACTTC	CASSLVGGTDYEQYF
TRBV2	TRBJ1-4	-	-	TGTGCCAGCAGTGAACAGGGACTGGAGAATGAAAAACTGTTTTTT	CASSEQGLENEKLFF
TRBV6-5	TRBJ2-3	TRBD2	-	TGTGCCAGCAGGAAGGGACTAGCGGGGCCAGATACGCAGTATTTT	CASRKGLAGPDTQYF
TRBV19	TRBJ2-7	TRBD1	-	TGTGCCAGTAGTATACTCCGCCTGCGACAGGGGGTACCCTACGAGCAGTACTTC	CASSILRLRQGVPYEQYF
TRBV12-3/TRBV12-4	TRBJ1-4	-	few	TGTGCCAGCAGTTTAACAGGCAATGAAAAACTGTTTTTT	CASSLTGNEKLFF
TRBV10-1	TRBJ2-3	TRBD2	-	TGCGCCAGCAGTGAGCACCTTGCGGGCGGGAGTCCTAGCACAGATACGCAGTATTTT	CASSEHLAGGSPSTDTQYF
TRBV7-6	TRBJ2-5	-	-	TGTGCCAGCAGCTTAATTACACGCTCCCAAGAGACCCAGTACTTC	CASSLITRSQETQYF
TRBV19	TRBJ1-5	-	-	TGTGCCAGTACCGAAAAGGGGGGGGGTGTAATAAAGCCCCAGCATTTT	CASTEKGGGVIKPQHF
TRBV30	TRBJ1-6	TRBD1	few	TGTGCCTGGGGGTGGGGGAGAACCGGGACAGATAATTCACCCCTCCACTTT	CAWGWGRTGTDNSPLHF
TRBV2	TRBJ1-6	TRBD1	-	TGTGCCAGCAGTACGGGACAGGGGACGTCACCCCTCCACTTT	CASSTGQGTSPLHF
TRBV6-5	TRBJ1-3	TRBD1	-	TGTGCCAGCAGTTACTGGGGGACAGGGTCTGGAAACACCATATATTTT	CASSYWGTGSGNTIYF
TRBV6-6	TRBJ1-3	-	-	TGTGCCAGCAGTTACCGGGACTCTGGAAACACCATATATTTT	CASSYRDSGNTIYF
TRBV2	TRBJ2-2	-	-	TGTGCCAGCAGTAAACCGCCTAGAAGGGGTCACACCGGGGAGCTGTTTTTT	CASSKPPRRGHTGELFF
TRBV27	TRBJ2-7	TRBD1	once	TGTGCCAGCAGTCGGGGACAGGGGAGCTCCTACGAGCAGTACTTC	CASSRGQGSSYEQYF
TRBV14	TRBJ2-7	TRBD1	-	TGTGCCAGCAGCCAAGGACAGGGGATTTCCTACGAGCAGTACTTC	CASSQGQGISYEQYF
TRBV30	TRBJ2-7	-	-	TGTGCCTGGAGTGTACGGGGAGCAGGTCCATCGTACGAGCAGTACTTC	CAWSVRGAGPSYEQYF
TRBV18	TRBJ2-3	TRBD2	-	TGTGCCAGCTCACCATTTCGTAGCGGGAGGCATCCAGATACGCAGTATTTT	CASSPFRSGRHPDTQYF
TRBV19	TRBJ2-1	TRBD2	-	TGTGCCAGTAGTATAGGACCGGGAGGCTACAATGAGCAGTTCTTC	CASSIGPGGYNEQFF
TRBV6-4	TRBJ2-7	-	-	TGTGCCAGCAGTGAGGACGGCCTCGGGGACGAGCAGTACTTC	CASSEDGLGDEQYF
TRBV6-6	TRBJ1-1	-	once	TGTGCCAGCAGTCTGGACAGCCTAGTTTCAAACGGAGCTTTCTTT	CASSLDSLVSNGAFF
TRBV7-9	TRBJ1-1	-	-	TGTGCCAGCAGCTTACAAGGGGTGACTGAAGCTTTCTTT	CASSLQGVTEAFF
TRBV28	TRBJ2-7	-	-	TGTGCCAGCAGGTCGGCAGGGGAAAGCGAGCAGTACTTC	CASRSAGESEQYF